This T cell receptor beta chain was sequenced during a study of shared clonotypes between healthy human individuals. Study observations and caveats: Larger estimated richness was generally seen in naive subsets than in memory subsets. Across four donors, naive CD4 shared around 5.3%, naive CD8 3.5% to 4%, memory CD4 more than 2%, memory CD8 0.4% to 0.5%. Sampling covered blood only; tissue repertoires likely differ.

Produced via immunoSEQ multiplex PCR; TCRdb's table is partial and in-frame only. The sample includes more than 1,200,000 clones, about 98.5% of them seen just once. CDR1 is LGHNA and CDR2 is YSLEER in the germline V gene. This CDR3 is 17 amino acids long. Trimming removed 4 bases at V and 1 base at J, with 17 bases between. Points on this clone: Its target is unknown.

The rearrangement joins TRBV4-3 to TRBJ1-5, with a weak D call TRBD1 (5 bases). Sequencing was performed on naive CD4+ T cells sorted from blood. The subset was: CD45RA+ positively selected. This TCR was recovered from a man aged 25 to 45 in good health. The CDR3 region has the DNA TGCGCCAGCAGCCCCAATTCCGGGACCGAGAGCAATCAGCCCCAGCATTTT. Translation gives CASSPNSGTESNQPQHF.